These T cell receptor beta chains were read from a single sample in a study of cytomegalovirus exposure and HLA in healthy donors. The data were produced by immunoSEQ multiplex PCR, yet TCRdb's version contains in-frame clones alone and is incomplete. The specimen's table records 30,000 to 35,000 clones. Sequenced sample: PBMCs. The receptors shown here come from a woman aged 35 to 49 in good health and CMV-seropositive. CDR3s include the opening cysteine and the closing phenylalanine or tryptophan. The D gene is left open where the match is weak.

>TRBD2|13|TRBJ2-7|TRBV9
TGTGCCAGCAGCGTAGGGGTAGCGGGGGAGCAGTACTTC
CASSVGVAGEQYF
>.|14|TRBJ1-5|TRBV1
TGCACCAGCGGGACAGGGGGCCAAGATCAGCCCCAGCATTTT
CTSGTGGQDQPQHF
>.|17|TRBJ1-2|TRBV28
TGTGCCAGCAGTTTCCTTGAGGGCCGCGGGGAGGACTATGGCTACACCTTC
CASSFLEGRGEDYGYTF
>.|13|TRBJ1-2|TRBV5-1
TGCGCCAGCAGCTTGGAACAGGGCGATGGCTACACCTTC
CASSLEQGDGYTF
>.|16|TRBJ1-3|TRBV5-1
TGCGCCAGCAGCCTGTTGCAGGGCCACTCTGGAAACACCATATATTTT
CASSLLQGHSGNTIYF
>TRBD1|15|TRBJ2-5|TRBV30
TGTGCCTGGAGGCCGGGACAGGGGGCTGCGGAGACCCAGTACTTC
CAWRPGQGAAETQYF
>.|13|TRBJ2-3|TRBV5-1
TGCGCCAGCAGCGCGTCGATTTCAGATACGCAGTATTTT
CASSASISDTQYF
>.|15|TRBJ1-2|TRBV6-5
TGTGCCAGCAGTTACTCTGGGGGGAGCGCCTATGGCTACACCTTC
CASSYSGGSAYGYTF
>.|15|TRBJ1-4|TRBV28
TGTGCCAGCAGTTTGACCGGGTCGACAGATGAAAAACTGTTTTTT
CASSLTGSTDEKLFF
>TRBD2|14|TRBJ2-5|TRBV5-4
TGTGCCAGCAGCTTAGCGGGACGAGGGGAGACCCAGTACTTC
CASSLAGRGETQYF
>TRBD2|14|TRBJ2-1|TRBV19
TGTGCCAGTAGTGACCCAGGACTAGCGGGAGAGCAGTTCTTC
CASSDPGLAGEQFF
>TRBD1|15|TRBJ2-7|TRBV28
TGTGCCAGCAGATCGACAGGGGGTCCCTCCTACGAGCAGTACTTC
CASRSTGGPSYEQYF
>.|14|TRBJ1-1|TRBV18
TGTGCCAGCTCACTACAACAGGGAAGCGGTGAAGCTTTCTTT
CASSLQQGSGEAFF
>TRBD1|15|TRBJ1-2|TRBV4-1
TGCGCCAGCAGCCAAGCTAAGACAGGGTCCTATGGCTACACCTTC
CASSQAKTGSYGYTF
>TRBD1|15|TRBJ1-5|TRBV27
TGTGCCAGCAGCCCGTATGACAGGGGGAATCAGCCCCAGCATTTT
CASSPYDRGNQPQHF
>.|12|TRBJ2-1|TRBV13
TGTGCCAGCAGCTTGAGTTTCAATGAGCAGTTCTTC
CASSLSFNEQFF
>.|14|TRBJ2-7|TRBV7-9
TGTGCCAGCAGCTTAGCGTCGGGGATCGACGAGCAGTACTTC
CASSLASGIDEQYF
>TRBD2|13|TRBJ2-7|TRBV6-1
TGTGCCAGCAGTGTTAGCGGGACCCACGAGCAGTACTTC
CASSVSGTHEQYF
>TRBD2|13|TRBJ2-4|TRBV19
TGTGCCAGTAGTGCTGGCGGGAGAACCATTCAGTACTTC
CASSAGGRTIQYF
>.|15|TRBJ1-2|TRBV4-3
TGCGCCAGCAGCCAAGATCCCGGCGGCGAGGATGGCTACACCTTC
CASSQDPGGEDGYTF
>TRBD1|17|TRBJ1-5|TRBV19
TGTGCCACCACGGGACAGGGAGCGGAGTATAGCAATCAGCCCCAGCATTTT
CATTGQGAEYSNQPQHF
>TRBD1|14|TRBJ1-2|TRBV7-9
TGTGCCAGCAGCTCGACAGGGGCAAACTATGGCTACACCTTC
CASSSTGANYGYTF
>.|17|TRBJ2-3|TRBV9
TGTGCCAGCAGCCCCTACCCCTGGGACCGACAGGCAGATACGCAGTATTTT
CASSPYPWDRQADTQYF
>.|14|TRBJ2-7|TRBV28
TGTGCCAGCAGTCTTAGCGGTTGGGGCTACGAGCAGTACTTC
CASSLSGWGYEQYF
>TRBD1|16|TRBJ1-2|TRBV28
TGTGCCAGCAGTTTACGGGGGGGACAGGGAGCCTATGGCTACACCTTC
CASSLRGGQGAYGYTF
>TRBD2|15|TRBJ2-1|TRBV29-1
TGCAGCGTCGCCGGGACTAGCGGGAGTGGGGATGAGCAGTTCTTC
CSVAGTSGSGDEQFF
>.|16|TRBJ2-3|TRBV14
TGTGCCAGCAGCCAAGATTCTAGCTGGTACGCAGATACGCAGTATTTT
CASSQDSSWYADTQYF
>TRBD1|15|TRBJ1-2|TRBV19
TGTGCCAGTAGTCCCACCCCCCGGGACAGTTATGGCTACACCTTC
CASSPTPRDSYGYTF
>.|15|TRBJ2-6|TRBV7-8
TGTGCCAGCAGCTGGGAGGATTCTGGGGCCAACGTCCTGACTTTC
CASSWEDSGANVLTF
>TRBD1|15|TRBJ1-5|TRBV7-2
TGTGCCAGCAGCACCCGACAGGGTAGCAATCAGCCCCAGCATTTT
CASSTRQGSNQPQHF
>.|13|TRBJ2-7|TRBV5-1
TGCGCCAGCAGCTTTGGGGGCGGCCACGAGCAGTACTTC
CASSFGGGHEQYF
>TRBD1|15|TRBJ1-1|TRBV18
TGTGCCAGCTCGGCCGGGACAGGGGTATTGACTGAAGCTTTCTTT
CASSAGTGVLTEAFF
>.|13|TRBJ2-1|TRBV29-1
TGCAGCGTTGTCGGTCCTTCCTACAATGAGCAGTTCTTC
CSVVGPSYNEQFF
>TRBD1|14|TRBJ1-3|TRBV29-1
TGCAGCGTTGGGGACAGTAACTCTGGAAACACCATATATTTT
CSVGDSNSGNTIYF
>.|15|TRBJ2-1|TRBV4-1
TGCGCCAGCAGCCAAGGAGGTCAGCACTACAATGAGCAGTTCTTC
CASSQGGQHYNEQFF
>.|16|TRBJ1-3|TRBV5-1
TGCGCCAGCAGCAGCGACAGCTCAGCGGGGGGAAACACCATATATTTT
CASSSDSSAGGNTIYF